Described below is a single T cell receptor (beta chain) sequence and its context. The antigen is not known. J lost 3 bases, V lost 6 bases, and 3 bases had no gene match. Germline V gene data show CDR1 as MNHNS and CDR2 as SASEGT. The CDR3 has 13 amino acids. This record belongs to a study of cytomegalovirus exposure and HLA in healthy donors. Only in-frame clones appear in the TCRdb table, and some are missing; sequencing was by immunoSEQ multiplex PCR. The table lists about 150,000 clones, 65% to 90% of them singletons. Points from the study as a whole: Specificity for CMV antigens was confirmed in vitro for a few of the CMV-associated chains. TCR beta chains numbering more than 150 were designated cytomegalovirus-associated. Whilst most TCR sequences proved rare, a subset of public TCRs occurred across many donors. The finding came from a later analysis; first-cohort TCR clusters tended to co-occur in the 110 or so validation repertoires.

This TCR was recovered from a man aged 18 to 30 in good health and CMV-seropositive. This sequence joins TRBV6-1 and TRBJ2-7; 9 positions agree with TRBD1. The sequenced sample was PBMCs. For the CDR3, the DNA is TGTGCCAGCAGACCGGGACAGGGCTACGAGCAGTACTTC. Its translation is CASRPGQGYEQYF.